This record looks at one T cell receptor beta chain sequence and its context. Trimming left V 3 bases short and J 0 bases short, with 14 bases between. This CDR3 region has 16 residues. Per germline, CDR1 MDHEN and CDR2 SYDVKM. This specimen comes from a study of blood T cell repertoires in COVID-19. Across the whole study: The origin of the acute and convalescent COVID-19 samples was the United States, Italy and Spain. PBMCs, B-cell-depleted T cells, or T cells provided the cDNA or gDNA that made up the material.

Patients of the Seattle cohort, enrolled during active infection, were followed longitudinally. In the original analysis: It was from reference gene primer amplification that nucleated cell counts were estimated. Profiling relied on immunoSEQ multiplex PCR, and the TCRdb table lists in-frame clones only, not all of them. That table supplies the V and J calls and clone size; D and trimming were determined from the DNA. This sample has about 410,000 clones; around nine tenths occur once, and the top ten carry about 1.6%. Sequenced input: peripheral blood. This chain links TRBV28 with TRBJ1-1; a possible D gene is TRBD1 (6 bases). The clonotype was recovered from a woman in her 40s with COVID-19, enrolled during active disease. CDR3 DNA sequence: TGTGCCAGCAGTTTCTTGAGCTACAGGGTGAACACTGAAGCTTTCTTT. Residues: CASSFLSYRVNTEAFF. The full variable domain, with the rest looked up from reference TRBV28 and TRBJ1-1, is DVKVTQSSRYLVKRTGEKVFLECVQDMDHENMFWYRQDPGLGLRLIYFSYDVKMKEKGDIPEGYSVSREKKERFSLILESASTNQTSMYLCASSFLSYRVNTEAFFGQGTRLTVV.